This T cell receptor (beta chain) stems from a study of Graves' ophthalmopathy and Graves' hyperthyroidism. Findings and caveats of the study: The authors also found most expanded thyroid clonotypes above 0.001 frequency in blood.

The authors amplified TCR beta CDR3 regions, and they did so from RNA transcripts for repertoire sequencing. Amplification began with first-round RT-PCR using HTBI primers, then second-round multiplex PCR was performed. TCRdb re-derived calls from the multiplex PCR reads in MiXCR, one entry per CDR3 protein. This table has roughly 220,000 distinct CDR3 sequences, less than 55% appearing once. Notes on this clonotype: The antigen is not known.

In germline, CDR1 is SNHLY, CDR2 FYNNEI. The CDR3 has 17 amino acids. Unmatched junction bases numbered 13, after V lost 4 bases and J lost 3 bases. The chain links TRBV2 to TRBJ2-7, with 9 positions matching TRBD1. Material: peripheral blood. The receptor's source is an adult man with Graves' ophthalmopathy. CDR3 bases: TGTGCCAGCAGTGCCCACCCCGGGACAGGGACCGACTACGAGCAGTACTTC. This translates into CASSAHPGTGTDYEQYF.